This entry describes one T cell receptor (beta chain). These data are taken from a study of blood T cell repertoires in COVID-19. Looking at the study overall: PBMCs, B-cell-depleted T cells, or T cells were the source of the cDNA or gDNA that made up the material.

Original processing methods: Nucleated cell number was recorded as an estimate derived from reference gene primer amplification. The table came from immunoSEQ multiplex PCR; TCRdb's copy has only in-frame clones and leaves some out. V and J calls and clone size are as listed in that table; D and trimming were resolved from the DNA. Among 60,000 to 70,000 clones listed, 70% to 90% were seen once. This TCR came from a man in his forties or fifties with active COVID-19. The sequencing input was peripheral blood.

The CDR3 sequence: CASSEATTSGSADTQYF. DNA of the CDR3: TGTGCCAGCAGTGAAGCGACGACTAGCGGGAGCGCAGATACGCAGTATTTT. This rearrangement joins TRBV2 to TRBJ2-3; 12 bases match TRBD2. CDR3 length equals 17 residues. Germline assignment: CDR1 SNHLY and CDR2 FYNNEI. Losses at the gene ends were 0 bases for V and 4 bases for J; bases not matched to a gene: 5.